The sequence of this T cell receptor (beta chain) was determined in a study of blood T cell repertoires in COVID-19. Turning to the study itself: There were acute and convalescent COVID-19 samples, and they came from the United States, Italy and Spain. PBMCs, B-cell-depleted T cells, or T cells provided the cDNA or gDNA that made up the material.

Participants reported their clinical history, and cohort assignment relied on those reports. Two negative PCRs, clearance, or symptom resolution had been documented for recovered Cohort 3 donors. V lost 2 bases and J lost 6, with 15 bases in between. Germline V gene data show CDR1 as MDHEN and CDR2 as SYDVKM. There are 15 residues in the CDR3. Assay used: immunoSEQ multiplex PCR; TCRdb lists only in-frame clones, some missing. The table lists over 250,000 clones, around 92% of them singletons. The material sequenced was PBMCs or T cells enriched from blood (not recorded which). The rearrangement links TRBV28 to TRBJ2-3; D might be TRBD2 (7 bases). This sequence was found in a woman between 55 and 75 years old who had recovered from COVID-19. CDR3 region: CASSLGGGHRDTQYF. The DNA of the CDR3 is TGTGCCAGCAGTTTAGGGGGGGGGCATCGGGATACGCAGTATTTT.